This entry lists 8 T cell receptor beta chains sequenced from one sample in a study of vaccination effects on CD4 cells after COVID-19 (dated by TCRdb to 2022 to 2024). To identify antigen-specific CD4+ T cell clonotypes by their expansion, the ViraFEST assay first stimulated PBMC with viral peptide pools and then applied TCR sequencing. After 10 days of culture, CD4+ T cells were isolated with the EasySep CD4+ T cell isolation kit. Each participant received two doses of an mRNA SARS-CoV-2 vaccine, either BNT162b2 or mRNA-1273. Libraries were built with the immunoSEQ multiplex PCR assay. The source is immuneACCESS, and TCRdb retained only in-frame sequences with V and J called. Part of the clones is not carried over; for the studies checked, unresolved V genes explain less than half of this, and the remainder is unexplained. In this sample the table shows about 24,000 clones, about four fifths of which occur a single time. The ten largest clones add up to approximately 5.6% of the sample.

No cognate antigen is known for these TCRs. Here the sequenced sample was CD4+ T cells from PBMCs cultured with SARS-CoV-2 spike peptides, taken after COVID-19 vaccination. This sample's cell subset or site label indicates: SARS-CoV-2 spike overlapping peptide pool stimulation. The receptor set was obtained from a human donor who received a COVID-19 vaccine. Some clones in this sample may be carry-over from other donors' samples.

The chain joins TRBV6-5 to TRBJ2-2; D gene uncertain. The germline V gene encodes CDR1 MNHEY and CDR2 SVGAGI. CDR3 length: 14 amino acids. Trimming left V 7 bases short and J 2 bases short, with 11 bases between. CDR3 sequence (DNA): TGTGCCAGCACCGCGACTCTAAACACCGGGGAGCTGTTTTTT. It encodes CASTATLNTGELFF.

DNA for the CDR3: TGTGCCAGCAGCCCCCGGTGGGGCCCCGATAATTCACCCCTCCACTTT. Its protein is CASSPRWGPDNSPLHF. This sequence joins TRBV11-3 and TRBJ1-6; tentatively, D is TRBD1 (5 bases). CDR1 and CDR2 (germline): SGHNT, YENEEA. The CDR3 length is 16 residues. With 5 bases removed from V and 5 bases from J, the gap between germline ends came to 16 bases.

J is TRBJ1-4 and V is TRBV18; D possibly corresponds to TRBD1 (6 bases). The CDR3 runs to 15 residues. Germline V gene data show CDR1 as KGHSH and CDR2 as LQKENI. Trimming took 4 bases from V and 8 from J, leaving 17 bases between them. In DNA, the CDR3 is TGTGCCAGCTCACGGTCTTCGGGGGCGGTGGAAAAACTGTTTTTT. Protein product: CASSRSSGAVEKLFF.

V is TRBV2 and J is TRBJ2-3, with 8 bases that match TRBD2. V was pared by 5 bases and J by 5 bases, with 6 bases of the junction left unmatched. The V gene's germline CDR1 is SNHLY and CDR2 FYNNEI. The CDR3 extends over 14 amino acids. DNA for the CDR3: TGTGCCAGCAGTAAGGGACTAGGAAAAGATACGCAGTATTTT. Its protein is CASSKGLGKDTQYF.

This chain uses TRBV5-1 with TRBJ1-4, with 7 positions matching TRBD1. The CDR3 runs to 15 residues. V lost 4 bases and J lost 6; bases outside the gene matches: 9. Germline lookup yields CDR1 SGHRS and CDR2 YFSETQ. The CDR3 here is CASSEFTGEDEKLFF. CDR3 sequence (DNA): TGCGCCAGCAGCGAATTCACAGGGGAGGATGAAAAACTGTTTTTT.

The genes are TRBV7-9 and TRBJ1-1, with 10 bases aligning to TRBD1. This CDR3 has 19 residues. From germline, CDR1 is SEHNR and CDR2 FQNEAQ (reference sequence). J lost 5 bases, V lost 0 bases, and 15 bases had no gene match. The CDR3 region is CASSLALDELDRGSTEAFF. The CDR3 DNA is TGTGCCAGCAGCTTAGCGCTCGATGAGCTGGACAGGGGGAGTACTGAAGCTTTCTTT.

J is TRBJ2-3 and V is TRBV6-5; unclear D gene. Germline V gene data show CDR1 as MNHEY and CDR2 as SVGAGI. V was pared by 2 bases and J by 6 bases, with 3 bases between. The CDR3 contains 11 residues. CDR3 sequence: CASSYGDTQYF. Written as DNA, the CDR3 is TGTGCCAGCAGTTACGGCGATACGCAGTATTTT.

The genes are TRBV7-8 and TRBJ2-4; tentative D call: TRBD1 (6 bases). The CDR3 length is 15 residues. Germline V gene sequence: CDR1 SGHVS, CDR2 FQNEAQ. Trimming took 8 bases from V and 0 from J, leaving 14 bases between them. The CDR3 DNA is TGTGCCAGCGGAGACAGGCGACGAGCCAAAAACATTCAGTACTTC. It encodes CASGDRRRAKNIQYF.